The 24 T cell receptor beta chains in this list originate from one sample, sequenced in a study of shared clonotypes between healthy human individuals. Method: immunoSEQ multiplex PCR; TCRdb's copy keeps in-frame clones and lacks some. The data hold roughly 2,300,000 clones, with less than 95% observed a single time. Specimen: naive CD4+ T cells from PBMCs. As to subset: CD45RA+ positively selected. All receptors derive from a man aged 18 to 30 in good health. Some clones in this sample may be carry-over from other donors' samples.

The table lists this clone with a count of one. The CDR3 here is CAISDSGGQGANGYTF. The CDR3 DNA follows: TGTGCCATCAGTGACTCCGGGGGACAGGGGGCGAATGGCTACACCTTC. The chain employs TRBV10-3 and TRBJ1-2, with TRBD1 matching 12 bases. The CDR3 contains 16 residues. The trim removed 3 bases at V and 6 bases at J, leaving 8 bases unmatched. Germline CDR1 is ENHRY and CDR2 is SYGVKD.

Turning to this clone: This sample also contains other DNA sequences that code for the same CDR3. The chain couples TRBV27 to TRBJ2-7; 14 bases fit TRBD2. With 4 bases clipped from V and 4 bases from J, the junction kept 3 bases outside the gene matches. The germline gives CDR1 MNHEY, CDR2 SMNVEV (reference sequence). CDR3 length: 15 residues. The CDR3 DNA is TGTGCCAGCAGTTCCGGGACTAGCGGGAGTTACGAGCAGTACTTC. Residues: CASSSGTSGSYEQYF.

V usage is TRBV28 and J usage is TRBJ2-7, with D hard to call. Germline assignment: CDR1 MDHEN and CDR2 SYDVKM. The CDR3 sequence is 14 residues long. V lost 4 bases, J lost 4 bases, and 14 bases lay in between. The CDR3 region is CASSSSRANYEQYF. The CDR3 DNA is TGTGCCAGCAGTTCATCTCGGGCCAATTACGAGCAGTACTTC.

This clone turned up a few times. The chain employs TRBV19 and TRBJ1-5; D is possibly TRBD1 (6 bases). The germline V gene has CDR1 LNHDA and CDR2 SQIVND (reference sequence). The V end lost 5 bases, the J end lost 0 bases, and 8 bases lay between the germline ends. This CDR3 is 14 amino acids long. CDR3 protein: CASSLGASNQPQHF. The CDR3 DNA reads as TGTGCCAGTAGTTTGGGGGCTAGCAATCAGCCCCAGCATTTT.

The rearrangement links TRBV27 to TRBJ1-2, with 8 bases aligning to TRBD1. The germline V gene encodes CDR1 MNHEY and CDR2 SMNVEV (reference sequence). This CDR3 has 16 amino acids. V gave up 0 bases and J gave up 7 bases; unmatched junction bases: 10. Here the CDR3 reads CASSLSMGQGAVGYTF. The CDR3 DNA sequence: TGTGCCAGCAGTTTATCGATGGGGCAGGGGGCTGTTGGCTACACCTTC.

The CDR3 nucleotides read TGTGCCAGCAGTTCAACCGGGACGGCTCTGAGTTACACCTTC. Translated: CASSSTGTALSYTF. V gene TRBV27 combines with J gene TRBJ1-2; tentatively, D is TRBD1 (5 bases). The germline V and J ends were trimmed by 4 bases and 11 bases, with 20 bases remaining between them. CDR1 and CDR2 (germline): MNHEY, SMNVEV (reference sequence). This CDR3 is 14 amino acids long.

The rearrangement joins TRBV5-1 to TRBJ1-5; D perhaps matches TRBD1 (5 bases). V was clipped by 5 bases and J by 0 bases, with 12 bases between them. Germline loops: CDR1 SGHRS, CDR2 YFSETQ. There are 15 residues in the CDR3. In DNA form, the CDR3 reads TGCGCCAGCAGTCCGGACACAAATAGCAATCAGCCCCAGCATTTT. Translated: CASSPDTNSNQPQHF.

This clone was observed once. Other nucleotide sequences from this sample produce the same CDR3. The CDR3 coding sequence is TGCGCCAGCAGCTTGTCCCCCCAAGAGACCCAGTACTTC. Translation gives CASSLSPQETQYF. V usage is TRBV5-1 and J usage is TRBJ2-5; D is uncertain. From germline, CDR1 is SGHRS and CDR2 YFSETQ. The CDR3 sequence is 13 residues long. V dropped 1 base and J dropped 1 base, with 5 bases sitting between them.

This clone has a single count. The chain has TRBV7-6 and TRBJ2-6; no clear D. Trimming took 5 bases from V and 2 from J, leaving 7 bases between them. CDR1 and CDR2 (germline): SGHVS, FNYEAQ. The CDR3 length is 14 residues. CDR3 region: CASSPNPGANVLTF. As DNA, the CDR3 is TGTGCCAGCAGCCCAAACCCTGGGGCCAACGTCCTGACTTTC.

The rearrangement uses TRBV27 and TRBJ2-3; D is undetermined. From germline, CDR1 is MNHEY and CDR2 SMNVEV (reference sequence). Trimming cost V 4 bases and J 7 bases, with 9 bases left between them. This CDR3 comprises 12 residues. In nucleotides, the CDR3 is TGTGCCAGCAGTTCCTCTTGGAATACGCAGTATTTT. Protein sequence: CASSSSWNTQYF.

The genes are TRBV18 and TRBJ1-3; D is unresolved. Deletions cut 3 bases from V and 10 bases from J, with 13 bases between. Germline CDR1 is KGHSH and CDR2 is LQKENI. The CDR3 has 13 residues. The CDR3 here is CASSPERHITIYF. The CDR3 DNA sequence: TGTGCCAGCTCACCGGAACGACATATAACCATATATTTT.

The V and J genes are TRBV6-1 and TRBJ2-7, with D perhaps TRBD2 (5 bases). The CDR3 length is 15 residues. From germline, CDR1 is MNHNS and CDR2 SASEGT. V lost 4 bases, J lost 1 base, and 14 bases lay in between. CDR3 in amino acids: CASSGRLTKSYEQYF. CDR3 nucleotide sequence: TGTGCCAGCAGTGGAAGATTGACTAAATCCTACGAGCAGTACTTC.

The chain employs TRBV6-5 and TRBJ2-7, with TRBD2 matching 7 bases. Germline CDR1 reads MNHEY; CDR2 reads SVGAGI. V shed 0 bases and J 5 bases; nucleotides not matched to a gene: 7. This CDR3 is built from 15 residues. The CDR3 loop is CASSYSIRSGNEQYF. Written as DNA, the CDR3 is TGTGCCAGCAGTTACTCAATTAGGAGCGGGAACGAGCAGTACTTC.

The V and J genes are TRBV6-6 and TRBJ2-2, with 9 bases fitting TRBD1. The length of the CDR3 is 14 residues. With 6 bases clipped from V and 10 bases from J, the junction kept 9 bases outside the gene matches. The germline V gene has CDR1 MNHNY and CDR2 SVGAGI (reference sequence). The CDR3 DNA follows: TGTGCCAGCAGGACAGGGGGGGTCATGCTGGAGCTGTTTTTT. Translation gives CASRTGGVMLELFF.

This sequence joins TRBV7-3 and TRBJ1-1; no definite D call. Trimming left V 2 bases short and J 0 bases short, with 7 bases between. Germline lookup yields CDR1 SGHTA and CDR2 FQGTGA. The CDR3 runs 14 residues. CDR3: CASSLSGMNTEAFF. CDR3 nucleotide sequence: TGTGCCAGCAGCTTATCCGGCATGAACACTGAAGCTTTCTTT.

This rearrangement joins TRBV28 to TRBJ1-1; TRBD1 might be the D (5 bases). This CDR3 contains 13 residues. CDR1 is MDHEN, CDR2 SYDVKM, per germline. V was trimmed by 6 bases and J by 4 bases, leaving 12 bases between them. The CDR3 DNA reads as TGTGCCAGCAGCCAGGGCTTTGGCACTGAAGCTTTCTTT. Protein sequence: CASSQGFGTEAFF.

The chain recombines TRBV5-1 with TRBJ2-2, with D perhaps matching TRBD2 (5 bases). Germline V gene data show CDR1 as SGHRS and CDR2 as YFSETQ. This CDR3 comprises 16 residues. Trimming shortened V by 7 bases and J by 7 bases, and 23 bases separated the two germline ends. CDR3 amino acids: CASGLPTIGGGGELFF. The CDR3 nucleotides read TGCGCCAGCGGACTCCCCACCATTGGAGGTGGCGGGGAGCTGTTTTTT.

On this clone itself: Other DNA variants within this sample encode the same CDR3. Written as DNA, the CDR3 is TGTGCCAGCACCTCGAGCGGATACGAGCAGTACTTC. Encoded protein: CASTSSGYEQYF. The genes are TRBV6-5 and TRBJ2-7, with a tentative D call TRBD2 (5 bases). The CDR3 runs 12 residues. Germline values: CDR1 MNHEY, CDR2 SVGAGI. Deletions cut 7 bases from V and 4 bases from J, with 11 bases between.

The CDR3 nucleotides read TGTGCCAGCAGCGGGACCGCGGTGAGGACCGGGGAGCTGTTTTTT. The encoded protein is CASSGTAVRTGELFF. This rearrangement joins TRBV9 to TRBJ2-2; D not certain. The V end lost 3 bases, the J end lost 5 bases, and 14 bases lay between the germline ends. This CDR3 spans 15 amino acids. Germline assignment: CDR1 SGDLS and CDR2 YYNGEE.

The chain combines TRBV29-1 with TRBJ1-6; TRBD1 aligns across 9 bases. Germline lookup yields CDR1 SQVTM and CDR2 ANQGSEA. The V segment lost 6 bases and the J segment 8 bases; nucleotides outside the gene matches: 5. The length of the CDR3 is 13 residues. The CDR3 coding sequence is TGCAGCGTCGGACAGGGGTATGATTCACCCCTCCACTTT. The encoded protein is CSVGQGYDSPLHF. Combining the CDR3 with reference TRBV29-1 and TRBJ1-6 gives the whole variable domain SAVISQKPSRDICQRGTSLTIQCQVDSQVTMMFWYRQQPGQSLTLIATANQGSEATYESGFVIDKFPISRPNLTFSTLTVSNMSPEDSSIYLCSVGQGYDSPLHFGNGTRLTVT.

Details on this clone: Other DNA sequences within the sample encode an identical CDR3. CDR3 protein: CASSYWRNTEAFF. As DNA, the CDR3 is TGTGCCAGCAGTTACTGGAGGAACACTGAAGCTTTCTTT. This chain uses TRBV6-5 with TRBJ1-1; D ambiguous. The CDR3 is 13 amino acids. Germline V gene sequence: CDR1 MNHEY, CDR2 SVGAGI. Trimming left V 1 base short and J 1 base short, with 4 bases between.

This chain connects TRBV28 to TRBJ1-1; 7 bases agree with TRBD1. This CDR3 is 15 amino acids long. J gave up 6 bases and V 5 bases, and 12 bases lay outside the gene matches. Looked up from germline, CDR1 is MDHEN and CDR2 is SYDVKM. The CDR3 reads CASSIGRGQVPEAFF. The DNA of the CDR3 is TGTGCCAGCAGTATCGGAAGGGGGCAGGTTCCTGAAGCTTTCTTT.

V is TRBV21-1 and J is TRBJ1-4; TRBD1 is taken as the D call from the table, unchecked against the DNA. TRBV21-1 counts as a pseudogene. This CDR3 comprises 21 residues. CDR3 residues: CASNPYFLTGTSPSTNEKLFF. The CDR3, as DNA: TGTGCCAGCAACCCTTACTTCTTAACCGGGACATCACCCTCAACTAATGAAAAACTGTTTTTT.

The genes are TRBV9 and TRBJ2-7, with D perhaps assigned TRBD1 or TRBD2 (5 bases each). Germline V gene data show CDR1 as SGDLS and CDR2 as YYNGEE. Trimming removed 0 bases from V and 3 bases from J, with 7 bases in between. The CDR3 has 13 residues. The CDR3 DNA reads as TGTGCCAGCAGCGTAGGGGACCGCTACGAGCAGTACTTC. The encoded protein is CASSVGDRYEQYF.